These 15 T cell receptor beta chains came from one sample sequenced in a study of blood T cell repertoires in COVID-19. The method was immunoSEQ multiplex PCR; TCRdb's version includes in-frame clones alone and lacks a portion of them. The sample lists fewer than 200,000 clones, about 87% occurring once. The sequencing input was peripheral blood. The receptor source for this set is a man between 60 and 70 years old with acute or convalescent COVID-19.

V is TRBV19 and J is TRBJ1-5; D is possibly TRBD1 (5 bases). Germline V gene data show CDR1 as LNHDA and CDR2 as SQIVND (reference sequence). This CDR3 spans 16 amino acids. Trimming pared 4 bases from V and 0 bases from J, leaving 13 bases between. CDR3 DNA: TGTGCCAGTAGTACTAGGGACTTCCTTAGCAATCAGCCCCAGCATTTT. Its translation is CASSTRDFLSNQPQHF.

The chain recombines TRBV7-8 with TRBJ1-1, with 8 bases identical to TRBD1. Germline CDR1 is SGHVS and CDR2 is FQNEAQ. J was trimmed by 6 bases and V by 0 bases; bases with no gene match: 9. The CDR3 extends over 16 amino acids. The CDR3 sequence is CASSLARGQGTPEAFF. The CDR3 nucleotides are TGTGCCAGCAGCTTAGCCCGAGGACAGGGCACCCCTGAAGCTTTCTTT.

The gene calls are TRBV5-6 and TRBJ2-5, with TRBD1 matching 7 bases. Germline V gene lookup returns CDR1 SGHDT and CDR2 YYEEEE. Unmatched junction bases numbered 12, after V lost 3 bases and J lost 7 bases. The CDR3 has 15 amino acids. The CDR3 loop reads CASSSASTGPGTQYF. Here the CDR3 DNA reads TGTGCCAGCAGCTCCGCTTCGACAGGGCCAGGGACCCAGTACTTC.

The V gene is TRBV28, the J gene TRBJ2-5, with D maybe TRBD2 (6 bases). In germline, CDR1 is MDHEN, CDR2 SYDVKM. The V end lost 8 bases, the J end lost 5 bases, and 21 bases lay between the germline ends. This CDR3 contains 15 residues. The CDR3 is CASRPSGGPGETQYF. The CDR3 DNA is TGTGCCAGCCGTCCCTCCGGAGGGCCGGGGGAGACCCAGTACTTC.

This chain uses TRBV7-2 with TRBJ1-1; the D is unclear. CDR1 is SGHTA, CDR2 FQGNSA, per germline. V was clipped by 4 bases and J by 0 bases, with 9 bases between them. The CDR3 contains 14 residues. CDR3 loop: CASSSTRMNTEAFF. As DNA, the CDR3 is TGTGCCAGCAGCTCGACAAGGATGAACACTGAAGCTTTCTTT.

The chain recombines TRBV1 with TRBJ2-3; no check of the table's D call, TRBD2, against the DNA was made. TRBV1 is annotated as a pseudogene. The CDR3 length is 13 residues. CDR3 nucleotides: TGCACCAGTATCAAGCGGGAGGCAGATACGCAGTATTTT. It translates to CTSIKREADTQYF.

The chain joins TRBV9 to TRBJ1-6; D remains ambiguous. From germline, CDR1 is SGDLS and CDR2 YYNGEE. Trimming removed 5 bases at V and 7 bases at J, with 7 bases between. This CDR3 is built from 12 residues. The CDR3 reads CASSSGNSPLHF. DNA of the CDR3: TGTGCCAGCAGTTCGGGGAATTCACCCCTCCACTTT.

This clone was observed a handful of times. The DNA is left out, because the CDR3 cannot be placed on it with certainty; the CDR3 is given as TCRdb lists it. The V call is TRBV27, the J call TRBJ2-7; no DNA check was done on the table's D call, TRBD1. Germline loops: CDR1 MNHEY, CDR2 SMNVEV (reference sequence). The CDR3 length is 16 residues, termini included. CDR3 amino acids: CASSFGAGGGTYEQYF.

V and J are TRBV4-1 and TRBJ2-1; a possible D gene is TRBD1 (6 bases). V was pared by 3 bases and J by 3 bases, with 18 bases between. Per germline, CDR1 MGHRA and CDR2 YSYEKL. The CDR3 runs to 17 residues. CDR3 DNA: TGCGCCAGCAGCCACACAGCAGGGACACCAAACTACAATGAGCAGTTCTTC. Translation gives CASSHTAGTPNYNEQFF.

This clone was counted a single time. The chain carries TRBV7-7 and TRBJ2-2, with 10 bases matching TRBD1. Germline V lookup: CDR1 SSHAT, CDR2 FNYEAQ (reference sequence). With 4 bases clipped from V and 5 bases from J, the junction kept 4 bases outside the gene matches. The CDR3 consists of 15 residues. CDR3 residues: CASSSPGQGTGELFF. CDR3 bases: TGTGCCAGCAGCTCGCCGGGACAGGGGACCGGGGAGCTGTTTTTT.

V is TRBV5-6 and J is TRBJ2-3, with 12 bases lining up with TRBD2. Trimming cost V 2 bases and J 2 bases; bases outside gene matches: 6. The CDR3 consists of 17 residues. CDR1 SGHDT and CDR2 YYEEEE come from the germline V gene. Written as DNA, the CDR3 is TGTGCCAGCAGCTTCTCCCCTAGCGGGGGGGCCACAGATACGCAGTATTTT. This codes for CASSFSPSGGATDTQYF.

The chain is built from TRBV5-1 and TRBJ2-5, with D possibly being TRBD2 (6 bases). The V gene's germline CDR1 is SGHRS and CDR2 YFSETQ. V lost 4 bases to trimming and J lost 5 bases, with 18 bases between them. The CDR3 runs 15 residues. In DNA, the CDR3 is TGCGCCAGCAGCGGGGAGGAGGCTCGGGGGGAGACCCAGTACTTC. It specifies CASSGEEARGETQYF.

V is TRBV28 and J is TRBJ1-2, with a possible D match to TRBD1 (6 bases). Germline V gene data show CDR1 as MDHEN and CDR2 as SYDVKM. Deletions cut 6 bases from V and 10 bases from J, with 15 bases between. This CDR3 comprises 12 residues. The CDR3 DNA reads as TGTGCCAGCAGATGGGCAACAGGGTTCTACACCTTC. Translation: CASRWATGFYTF.

The chain is built from TRBV4-1 and TRBJ2-7, with D maybe TRBD1 (6 bases). The CDR3 sequence is 15 residues long. Germline CDR1 reads MGHRA; CDR2 reads YSYEKL. Trimming shortened V by 4 bases and J by 0 bases, and 13 bases separated the two germline ends. The CDR3 spells CASSPGQPSSYEQYF. The CDR3 DNA reads TGCGCCAGCAGCCCCGGACAGCCGAGCTCCTACGAGCAGTACTTC.

The chain has TRBV7-3 and TRBJ2-3, with no clear D. Trimming shortened V by 0 bases and J by 4 bases, and 8 bases separated the two germline ends. Germline assignment: CDR1 SGHTA and CDR2 FQGTGA. The CDR3 runs 14 residues. Written as DNA, the CDR3 is TGTGCCAGCAGCTTAACTTTGGCGGCAGATACGCAGTATTTT. Amino acid sequence: CASSLTLAADTQYF.